This T cell receptor (beta chain) is drawn from a study of T cells in Graves' hyperthyroidism and ophthalmopathy (dated by TCRdb to the late 2010s). Some background on the complete study: Peripheral blood samples were taken at the time of initial diagnosis, prior to any treatment. After sampling, hyperthyroidism patients received methimazole starting at 30 mg daily, and ophthalmopathy patients received high-dose intravenous methylprednisolone. An independent validation cohort of fewer than 20 hyperthyroidism patients and about 15 patients who later progressed to ophthalmopathy tested prospective prediction of ophthalmopathy. Thyroid tissue and blood T-cell repertoires from about six Graves' hyperthyroidism patients were also compared in the study. For training and testing, the roughly 100 patients in the discovery cohort were randomly divided in a 7:3 ratio. According to the paper, TCR Vbeta CDR3 sequencing was carried out on some 140 peripheral blood samples, which came from 40 to 45 ophthalmopathy, fewer than 80 hyperthyroidism and about 17 progressor patients. To identify distinguishing TCR V-J signatures, a discovery cohort of some 99 patients was used, comprising approximately 40 with Graves' ophthalmopathy and approximately 58 with stable Graves' hyperthyroidism. What the authors observed across the whole study: Blood samples also contained most of the expanded thyroid clonotypes (frequency above 0.001), which suggests that blood repertoires may reflect thyroid immune responses. Sample size was not statistically predetermined, and blinding of investigators to group allocation was not performed. A 13 V-J signature model separated ophthalmopathy from stable hyperthyroidism, with about 90% sensitivity and just under 84% specificity in cross-validation and 80%/75% in testing. In validation, the model predicted progression to ophthalmopathy a median of roughly six months before onset, with approximately 70% sensitivity and 72.22% specificity.

Hyperthyroidism patients were aged 18 to 65 years and newly diagnosed, with disease duration of less than 2 months. Any patient with an uncontrolled infection, another autoimmune disease, pregnancy or lactation was excluded. Clinical symptoms, serum thyroxine and TRAb, thyroid ultrasound, and orbital computed tomography formed the basis for the diagnoses. Blood from progressor patients was drawn when they were first diagnosed with hyperthyroidism, before any ophthalmopathy symptoms appeared. PBMCs were separated from roughly 10 ml of fresh peripheral blood using Ficoll-Paque density gradient centrifugation. Patients classed as progressors first received a Graves' hyperthyroidism diagnosis and then went on to develop ophthalmopathy during follow-up. Total RNA was extracted with Trizol reagent, and quality was checked on an Agilent 2100 Bioanalyzer. The TCR beta CDR3 regions were amplified from RNA transcripts. A first-round RT-PCR of the TCR CDR3 used the HTBI primer set with the Qiagen OneStep RT-PCR kit. Libraries were constructed in a second round of multiplex PCR, after which size selection and purification were performed. Libraries were sequenced paired-end with 100 bp reads on an Illumina HiSeq2000. The authors processed their data as follows. SOAPnuke was used to process the raw data, throwing out any read that contained adapters or uncalled bases, had a mean Phred below 15, or lacked an exact constant-primer or identifier match. COPE v1.2.5 was used to merge high-quality paired reads, and clonotypes were defined as unique nucleotide sequences. MiTCR v1.1 was used to align clonotypes to the IMGT TRBV, TRBD and TRBJ reference segments. Analysis was restricted to V-J combinations with a frequency above 0.0001, which covered about 99% of repertoires. The TCS score was defined as F50 (clonal expansion) divided by E x V (chaos), with BLOSUM62-based TCRdist calculated between CDR3 peptides within each V-J. Welch's t-statistics and random forest reduced roughly 540 V-J features to 10 to 15, which were used in a naive Bayes classifier (R e1071). TCRdb reanalyzed the raw reads on its own, using fastp at Q25 for trimming and MiXCR for clone calling, and kept in-frame beta chains. CDR3 protein sequences are deduplicated, and each keeps its most common genes and DNA. TCRdb assigned the V and J calls; the authors' analysis was not used. The sample table records some 140,000 distinct CDR3 sequences; 22% of these occur just once. Of the sample, 65% to 80% falls within the top ten clones.

This clonotype was seen more than once but under ten times. The target of this receptor is not known. Base qualities are missing; no much larger clone stands one base away. Including cysteine and phenylalanine, the CDR3 has 15 amino acids. Just the 45-base CDR3 DNA is kept, in frame starting at base 1. V and J lose 2 bases and 1 base, and a span of 12 bases separates them. Reading the germline V gene gives CDR1 SGHRS and CDR2 YFSETQ. Sequenced: blood. The receptor chain draws on TRBV5-1 and TRBJ1-1, with TRBD1 as a weak D call on 5 bases. The source of this sequence is a woman between 45 and 60 years old with Graves' hyperthyroidism that later progressed to Graves' ophthalmopathy. The CDR3 sequence is CASSFSGHSNTEAFF. The DNA sequence is as follows: TGCGCCAGCAGCTTCTCCGGACATTCGAACACTGAAGCTTTCTTT.